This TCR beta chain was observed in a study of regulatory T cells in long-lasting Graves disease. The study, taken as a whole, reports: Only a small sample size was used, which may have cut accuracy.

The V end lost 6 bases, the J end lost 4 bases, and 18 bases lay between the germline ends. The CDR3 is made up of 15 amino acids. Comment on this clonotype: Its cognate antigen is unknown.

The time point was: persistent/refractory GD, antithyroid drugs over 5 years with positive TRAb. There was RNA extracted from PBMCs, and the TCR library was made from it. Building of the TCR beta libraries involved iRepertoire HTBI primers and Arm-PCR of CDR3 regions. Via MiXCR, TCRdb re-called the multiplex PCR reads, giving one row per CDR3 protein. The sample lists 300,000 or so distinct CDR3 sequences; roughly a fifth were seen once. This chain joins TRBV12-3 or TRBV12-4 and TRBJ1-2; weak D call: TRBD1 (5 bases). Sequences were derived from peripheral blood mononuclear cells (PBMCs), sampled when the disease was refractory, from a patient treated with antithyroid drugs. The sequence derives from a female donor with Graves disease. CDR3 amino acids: CASSSTGTPTYGYTF. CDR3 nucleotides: TGTGCCAGCAGCTCAACCGGGACTCCTACCTATGGCTACACCTTC.